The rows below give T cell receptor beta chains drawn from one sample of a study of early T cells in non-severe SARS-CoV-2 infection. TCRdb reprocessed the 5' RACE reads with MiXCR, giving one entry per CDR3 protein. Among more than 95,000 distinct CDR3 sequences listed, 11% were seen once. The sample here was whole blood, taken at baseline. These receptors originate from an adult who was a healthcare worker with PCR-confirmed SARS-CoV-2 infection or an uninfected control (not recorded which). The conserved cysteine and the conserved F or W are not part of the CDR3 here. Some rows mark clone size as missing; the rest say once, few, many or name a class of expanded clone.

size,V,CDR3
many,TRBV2,ASSEQWDTQY
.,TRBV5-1,ASSLGGSASEQY
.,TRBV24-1,ATSDPSGGTYNEQF
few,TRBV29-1,SVEEGGEETQY
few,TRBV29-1,SVEGTVNEQF
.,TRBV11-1,ASSPTKGGGTEAF
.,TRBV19,ASSSLLDRGGEKLF
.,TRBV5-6,ANQSGGKADTQY
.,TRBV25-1,ASGTGSYQF
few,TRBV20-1,SARDRVGTDTQY
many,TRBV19,ASRLNTEAF
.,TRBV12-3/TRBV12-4,ASSPGDRAEQY
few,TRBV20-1,SPYSGSSFNEQF
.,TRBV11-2,ASSSHREGLEQY
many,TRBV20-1,SARSLDRDTEAF
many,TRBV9,ASSVLADEQF
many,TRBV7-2,ASSPYRAQETQY
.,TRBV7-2,ASSLGVQSNGYT
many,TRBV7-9,ATSGDLVEAF
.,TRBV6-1,ASSASGRGNEQF
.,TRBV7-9,ASSSTGGASYTEAF
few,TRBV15,ATSRDRHGKAF
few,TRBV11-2,ASNGGWANEQF
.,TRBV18,ASSPAPGDTEAF
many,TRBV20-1,SARDVGSANYGYT
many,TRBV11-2,ASSFGRGQPQH
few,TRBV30,AWSSDRYYGYT
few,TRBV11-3,ASSFGLGVLF
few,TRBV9,ASSVDWTSFRKQF
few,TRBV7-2,ASSLGWTSGGTGELF
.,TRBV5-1,ASTLLGSGEQF
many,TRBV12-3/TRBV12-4,ASSSFETKLYNEQF
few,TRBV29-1,SVERGGSYEQY
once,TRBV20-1,SASQGREDTEAF
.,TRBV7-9,ASSSNRATGELF
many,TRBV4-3,ASSQETTWNTEAF
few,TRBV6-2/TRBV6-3,ASSRSGTGTYGYT